The sample holds many counts of the clone carrying this TCR beta chain. This sample was taken from a study of T cells in Graves' hyperthyroidism and ophthalmopathy. The TCR beta CDR3 regions underwent amplification using RNA transcripts as the source. HTBI primers drove first-round RT-PCR of the TCR CDR3. TCRdb itself ran the multiplex PCR reads through MiXCR, one entry per CDR3 protein. The table records 150,000 or so distinct CDR3 sequences, roughly a fifth of them present only once. Trimming stripped 2 bases from V and 9 bases from J, with 16 bases between. CDR3 size: 15 residues. CDR1 is KGHDR and CDR2 is SFDVKD in the germline V gene.

The chain carries TRBV24-1 and TRBJ1-5; the D is unclear. Specimen: blood. This clonotype originated in a woman in her forties or fifties with Graves' hyperthyroidism that later progressed to Graves' ophthalmopathy. DNA of the CDR3: TGTGCCACCAGTGATTCCCGGAGGGCCCTAGGGCCCCAGCATTTT. This gives the protein CATSDSRRALGPQHF.